These T cell receptor beta chains were read from a single sample in a study of blood T cell repertoires in COVID-19. The repertoire was sequenced with immunoSEQ multiplex PCR; TCRdb's copy has only in-frame clones and lacks some. The sample includes about 220,000 clones, about 85% of them seen just once. Sequencing used peripheral blood. The receptors were gathered from a man in his forties or fifties who had recovered from COVID-19. CDR3s include the opening cysteine and the closing phenylalanine or tryptophan. The D gene is left open where the match is weak. The listing skips clone size in some rows; elsewhere it reads once, few, many or a size class.

v_call	clone_size	cdr3_length	d_call	j_call	cdr3_nt	cdr3_aa
TRBV19	-	13	-	TRBJ1-1	TGTGCCAGTAGTTCGGGACAGAACACTGAAGCTTTCTTT	CASSSGQNTEAFF
TRBV27	-	13	-	TRBJ1-2	TGTGCCAGCAGGGCCGGGAGGGATGGTGGCTACACCTTC	CASRAGRDGGYTF
TRBV6-5	-	15	-	TRBJ2-3	TGTGCCAGCAGTTACGGAGGAATCCGAGGAGATACGCAGTATTTT	CASSYGGIRGDTQYF
TRBV6-5	-	15	TRBD1	TRBJ1-2	TGTGCCACCACTAGAGAGGGACAGGGGGTCTATGGCTACACCTTC	CATTREGQGVYGYTF
TRBV11-2	once	15	-	TRBJ2-1	TGTGCCAGCAGCTTAAGGGGGAGCACCTACAATGAGCAGTTCTTC	CASSLRGSTYNEQFF
TRBV6-5	-	15	TRBD1	TRBJ1-2	TGTGCCAGCAGGAAAAGGACAGGGTTAAGAGCTGGCTACACCTTC	CASRKRTGLRAGYTF
TRBV18	-	16	-	TRBJ2-7	TGTGCCAGCTCACTAAATCGGGACTCCCTAGCTTACGAGCAGTACTTC	CASSLNRDSLAYEQYF
TRBV9	-	13	-	TRBJ1-2	TGTGCCAGCAGTAGACTTAGGGAGGGCGGCTACACCTTC	CASSRLREGGYTF
TRBV14	few	15	TRBD1	TRBJ2-1	TGTGCCAGCAGACCCGGACAGGGATCATACAATGAGCAGTTCTTC	CASRPGQGSYNEQFF
TRBV27	-	17	TRBD1	TRBJ1-2	TGTGCCAGCAGTCCCCTCGGACAGGACCTAACCAACTATGGCTACACCTTC	CASSPLGQDLTNYGYTF
TRBV19	-	13	TRBD1	TRBJ1-4	TGTGCCAGTATTGGGGACAGGAGTGAAAAACTGTTTTTT	CASIGDRSEKLFF
TRBV25-1	-	13	-	TRBJ1-1	TGTGCCAGCAGTGATCGGAGGGAGGGCGAAGCTTTCTTT	CASSDRREGEAFF
TRBV28	-	15	TRBD1	TRBJ2-1	TGTGCCAGCAGTTCAGGACAGGGGGCCTACAATGAGCAGTTCTTC	CASSSGQGAYNEQFF
TRBV3-1/TRBV3-2	-	16	-	TRBJ2-5	TGTGCCAGCAGCCAAGATGCGGGACGAATCCAAGAGACCCAGTACTTC	CASSQDAGRIQETQYF
TRBV5-1	-	13	-	TRBJ2-3	TGCGCCAGCAGCTTGGTAGATTCAGATACGCAGTATTTT	CASSLVDSDTQYF
TRBV30	-	15	-	TRBJ1-2	TGTGCCTGGATCGCCGGAGGGGTTAACGGCTATGGCTACACCTTC	CAWIAGGVNGYGYTF
TRBV5-6	few	16	TRBD2	TRBJ2-3	TGTGCCAGCAGCTTGCGTCTAGCGGGCCGCACAGATACGCAGTATTTT	CASSLRLAGRTDTQYF
TRBV11-2	-	16	-	TRBJ2-1	TGTGCCAGCAGGCAATACAGGGAAGGCTCCTACAATGAGCAGTTCTTC	CASRQYREGSYNEQFF
TRBV27	-	14	TRBD1	TRBJ2-7	TGTGCCAGCAGTAAGGGACAGTCCCTCTACGAGCAGTACTTC	CASSKGQSLYEQYF
TRBV7-2	once	13	TRBD1	TRBJ2-4	TGTGCCAGCAGCACAGGACAGGGGGGCATTCAGTACTTC	CASSTGQGGIQYF
TRBV12-2	-	14	-	TRBJ2-7	TGTGCAAGTCGCTTGACCCCGACTAGCTACGAGCAGTACTTC	CASRLTPTSYEQYF
TRBV6-5	once	15	TRBD2	TRBJ2-7	TGTGCCAGCAGAGAGGGACTAGCGGATTTAAATTCTGTGTACTTC	CASREGLADLNSVYF
TRBV5-4	-	15	-	TRBJ2-2	TGTGCCAGCAGCCCTAGGACAGAGAACACCGGGGAGCTGTTTTTT	CASSPRTENTGELFF
TRBV7-7	-	13	-	TRBJ2-2	TGTGCCAGCAGCTTTCAGGGGAACGGGGAGCTGTTTTTT	CASSFQGNGELFF
TRBV7-9	-	14	-	TRBJ2-2	TGTGCCAGCAGCTTACAGGCCGCGAACGGGGAGCTGTTTTTT	CASSLQAANGELFF
TRBV27	-	17	-	TRBJ2-6	TGTGCCAGCTGCCGCCAGGGTCAAAGCTCTGGGGCCAACGTCCTGACTTTC	CASCRQGQSSGANVLTF
TRBV30	once	14	-	TRBJ2-7	TGTGCCTGGAGTGGGGGCACTACCGGCTACGAGCAGTACTTC	CAWSGGTTGYEQYF
TRBV19	many	16	TRBD1	TRBJ1-1	TGTGCCAGTAGTATAGGAGGGACAGGGGTTCGCACTGAAGCTTTCTTT	CASSIGGTGVRTEAFF
TRBV7-2	-	14	TRBD1	TRBJ2-3	TGTGCCAGCAGCTTACCACAGGGGGCAGATACGCAGTATTTT	CASSLPQGADTQYF
TRBV5-1	-	15	-	TRBJ2-7	TGCGCCAGCAGGATCGGGCAGGGATACTCCTACGAGCAGTACTTC	CASRIGQGYSYEQYF
TRBV27	-	14	TRBD2	TRBJ2-1	TGTGCCAGCAGTTTGACACGACTAGCTAATGAGCAGTTCTTC	CASSLTRLANEQFF
TRBV5-4	-	16	TRBD2	TRBJ2-7	TGTGCCAGCAGCGCAATAGCGGGAGGGCCGGGTTACGAGCAGTACTTC	CASSAIAGGPGYEQYF
TRBV9	-	16	TRBD2	TRBJ2-3	TGTGCCAGCAGCGTAGGTAGCGGGCTAAGCACAGATACGCAGTATTTT	CASSVGSGLSTDTQYF
TRBV28	-	15	TRBD2	TRBJ2-3	TGTGCCAGCAGGGCTAGCGGGAGGGAGAAAGATACGCAGTATTTT	CASRASGREKDTQYF
TRBV19	few	15	-	TRBJ2-3	TGTGCCAGTGGCGCAGGAGCTAGCCAGGCACATACGCAGTATTTT	CASGAGASQAHTQYF
TRBV18	-	17	TRBD1	TRBJ1-3	TGTGCCAGCTCACCGTATGGACAGGGGGTACCTGGAAACACCATATATTTT	CASSPYGQGVPGNTIYF
TRBV10-2	-	14	TRBD2	TRBJ2-3	TGCGCCAGCAGTGATATAGCGGGAGGAGATACGCAGTATTTT	CASSDIAGGDTQYF
TRBV25-1	few	13	TRBD2	TRBJ2-7	TGTGCCAGCAGTGAATACGCGGGAGGGCGTCAGTACTTC	CASSEYAGGRQYF
TRBV24-1	-	17	TRBD2	TRBJ2-3	TGTGCCACCAGTGAAACGTTAGCGGGTGTACCCACAGATACGCAGTATTTT	CATSETLAGVPTDTQYF
TRBV15	-	16	TRBD2	TRBJ2-7	TGTGCCACCAGCAGAGATGGAAGCGGGAGGGCCAATGAGCAGTACTTC	CATSRDGSGRANEQYF
TRBV24-1	once	14	TRBD1	TRBJ1-1	TGTGCCACCAGGGGCTCAGGGGGAGTCACTGAAGCTTTCTTT	CATRGSGGVTEAFF
TRBV7-5	-	17	-	TRBJ1-5	TGTGTCAGAAGCTTAGCGTCAGGGGATTGGGGCAATCAGCCCCAGCATTTT	CVRSLASGDWGNQPQHF
TRBV19	-	16	TRBD1	TRBJ1-3	TGTGCCAGTACCAGGGGGCAGAAAGATTATGGAAACACCATATATTTT	CASTRGQKDYGNTIYF
TRBV5-6	-	16	TRBD1	TRBJ2-1	TGTGCCAGCAGCTGGTACGGGGACAGGGAGTACAATGAGCAGTTCTTC	CASSWYGDREYNEQFF
TRBV28	-	13	-	TRBJ2-1	TGTGCCAGCAGTTTACAGGTTCGGAATGAGCAGTTCTTC	CASSLQVRNEQFF
TRBV30	-	19	TRBD2	TRBJ2-7	TGTGCCTGGAGAATTTCCGGGACTAGCGGGAGGGGGAGCTCCTACGAGCAGTACTTC	CAWRISGTSGRGSSYEQYF